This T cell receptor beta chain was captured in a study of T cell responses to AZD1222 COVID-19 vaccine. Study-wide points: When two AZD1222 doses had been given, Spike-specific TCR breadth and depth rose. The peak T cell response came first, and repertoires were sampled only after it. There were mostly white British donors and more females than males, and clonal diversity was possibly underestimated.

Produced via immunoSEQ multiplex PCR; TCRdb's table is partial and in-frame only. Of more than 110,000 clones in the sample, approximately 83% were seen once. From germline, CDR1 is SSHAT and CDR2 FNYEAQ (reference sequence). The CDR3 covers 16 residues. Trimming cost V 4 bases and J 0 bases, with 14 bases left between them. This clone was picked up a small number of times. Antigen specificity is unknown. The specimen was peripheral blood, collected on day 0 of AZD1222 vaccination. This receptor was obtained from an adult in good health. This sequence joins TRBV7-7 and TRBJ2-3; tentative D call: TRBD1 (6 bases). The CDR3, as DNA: TGTGCCAGCAGCTCTAGGCGACAGGCTAGCACAGATACGCAGTATTTT. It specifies CASSSRRQASTDTQYF.